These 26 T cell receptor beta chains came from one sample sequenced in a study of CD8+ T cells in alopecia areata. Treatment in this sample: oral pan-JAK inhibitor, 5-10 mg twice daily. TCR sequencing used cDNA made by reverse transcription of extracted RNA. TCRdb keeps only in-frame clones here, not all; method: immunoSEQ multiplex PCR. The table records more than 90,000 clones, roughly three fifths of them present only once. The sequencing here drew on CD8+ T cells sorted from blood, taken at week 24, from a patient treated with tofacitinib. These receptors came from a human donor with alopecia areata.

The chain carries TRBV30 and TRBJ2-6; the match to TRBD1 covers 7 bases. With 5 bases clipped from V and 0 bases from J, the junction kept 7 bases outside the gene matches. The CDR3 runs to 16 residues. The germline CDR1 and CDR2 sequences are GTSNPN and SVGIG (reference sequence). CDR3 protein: CAWDRVVNSGANVLTF. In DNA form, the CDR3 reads TGTGCCTGGGACAGGGTAGTAAACTCTGGGGCCAACGTCCTGACTTTC.

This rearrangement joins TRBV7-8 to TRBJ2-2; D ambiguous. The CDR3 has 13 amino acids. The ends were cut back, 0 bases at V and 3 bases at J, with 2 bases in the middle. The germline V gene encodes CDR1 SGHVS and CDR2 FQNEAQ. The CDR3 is CASSLADTGELFF. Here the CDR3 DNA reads TGTGCCAGCAGCTTAGCTGACACCGGGGAGCTGTTTTTT.

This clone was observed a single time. This CDR3 reads CASSSRDRVQETQYF. CDR3 nucleotide sequence: TGTGCCAGCAGCTCCCGGGACAGGGTACAAGAGACCCAGTACTTC. The gene calls are TRBV7-9 and TRBJ2-5; the match to TRBD1 covers 9 bases. Trimming removed 4 bases from V and 2 bases from J; junction bases left unmatched: 5. Germline CDR1 SEHNR, CDR2 FQNEAQ (reference sequence). CDR3 size: 15 residues.

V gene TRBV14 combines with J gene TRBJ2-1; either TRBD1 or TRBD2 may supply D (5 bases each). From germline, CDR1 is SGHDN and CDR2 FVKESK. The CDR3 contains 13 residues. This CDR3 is CVEGTHSYNEQFF. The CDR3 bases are TGTGTCGAAGGGACCCACTCCTACAATGAGCAGTTCTTC.

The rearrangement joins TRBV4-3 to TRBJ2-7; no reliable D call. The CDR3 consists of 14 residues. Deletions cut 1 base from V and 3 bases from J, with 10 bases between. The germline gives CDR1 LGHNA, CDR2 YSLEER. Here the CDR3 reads CASSQGVGFYEQYF. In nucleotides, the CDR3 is TGCGCCAGCAGCCAAGGGGTAGGGTTCTACGAGCAGTACTTC.

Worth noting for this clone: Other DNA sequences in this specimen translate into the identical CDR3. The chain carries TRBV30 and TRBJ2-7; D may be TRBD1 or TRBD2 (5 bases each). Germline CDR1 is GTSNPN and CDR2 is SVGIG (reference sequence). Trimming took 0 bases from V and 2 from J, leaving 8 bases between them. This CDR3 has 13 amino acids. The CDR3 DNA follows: TGTGCCTGGAGTGTGACGGGACCCTACGAGCAGTACTTC. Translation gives CAWSVTGPYEQYF.

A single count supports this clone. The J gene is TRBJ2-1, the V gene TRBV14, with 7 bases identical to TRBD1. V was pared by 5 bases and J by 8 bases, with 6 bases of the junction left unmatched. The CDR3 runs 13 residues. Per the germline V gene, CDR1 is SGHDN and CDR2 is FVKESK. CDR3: CASSRGRRDEQFF. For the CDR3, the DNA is TGTGCCAGCAGCAGGGGGCGAAGGGATGAGCAGTTCTTC.

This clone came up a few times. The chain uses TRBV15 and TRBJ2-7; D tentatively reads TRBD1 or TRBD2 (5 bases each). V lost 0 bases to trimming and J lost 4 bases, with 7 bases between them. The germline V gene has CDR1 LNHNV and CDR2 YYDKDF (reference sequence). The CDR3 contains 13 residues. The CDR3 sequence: CATSREGTYEQYF. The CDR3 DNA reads TGTGCCACCAGCAGAGAGGGGACGTACGAGCAGTACTTC.

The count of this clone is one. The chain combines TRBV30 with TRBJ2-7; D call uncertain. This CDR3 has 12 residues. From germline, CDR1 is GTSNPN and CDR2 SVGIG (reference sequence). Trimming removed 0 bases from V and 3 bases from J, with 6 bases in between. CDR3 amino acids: CAWSVSVYEQYF. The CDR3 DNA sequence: TGTGCCTGGAGTGTATCTGTCTACGAGCAGTACTTC.

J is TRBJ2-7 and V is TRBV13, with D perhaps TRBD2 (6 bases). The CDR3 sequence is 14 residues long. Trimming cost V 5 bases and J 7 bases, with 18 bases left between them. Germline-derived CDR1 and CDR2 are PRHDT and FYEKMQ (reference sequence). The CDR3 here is CASSSSDGEEEQYF. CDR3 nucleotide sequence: TGTGCCAGCAGCAGTAGCGACGGGGAGGAAGAGCAGTACTTC.

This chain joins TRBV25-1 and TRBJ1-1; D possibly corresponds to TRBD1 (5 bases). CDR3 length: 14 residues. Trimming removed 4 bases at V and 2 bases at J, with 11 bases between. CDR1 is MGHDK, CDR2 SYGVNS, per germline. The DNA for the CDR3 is TGTGCCAGCAGTGGGGAGGGGATAAACACTGAAGCTTTCTTT. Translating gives CASSGEGINTEAFF.

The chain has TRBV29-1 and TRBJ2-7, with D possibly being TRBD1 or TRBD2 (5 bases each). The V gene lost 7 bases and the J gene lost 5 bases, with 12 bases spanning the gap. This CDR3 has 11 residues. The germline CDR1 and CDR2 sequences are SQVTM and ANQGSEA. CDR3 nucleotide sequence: TGCAGCGCCATGGGGGACGACGAGCAGTACTTC. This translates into CSAMGDDEQYF.

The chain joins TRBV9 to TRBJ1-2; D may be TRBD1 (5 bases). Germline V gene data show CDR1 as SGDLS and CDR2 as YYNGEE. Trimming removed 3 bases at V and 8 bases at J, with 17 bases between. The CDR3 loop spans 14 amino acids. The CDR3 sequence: CASSANSPWDGYTF. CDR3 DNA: TGTGCCAGCAGCGCGAACAGTCCCTGGGACGGCTACACCTTC.

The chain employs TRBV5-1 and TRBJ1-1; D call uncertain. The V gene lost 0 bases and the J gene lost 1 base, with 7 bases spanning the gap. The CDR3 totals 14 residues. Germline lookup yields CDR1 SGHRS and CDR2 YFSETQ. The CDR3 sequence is CASSLGLQNTEAFF. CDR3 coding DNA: TGCGCCAGCAGCTTGGGTTTGCAGAACACTGAAGCTTTCTTT.

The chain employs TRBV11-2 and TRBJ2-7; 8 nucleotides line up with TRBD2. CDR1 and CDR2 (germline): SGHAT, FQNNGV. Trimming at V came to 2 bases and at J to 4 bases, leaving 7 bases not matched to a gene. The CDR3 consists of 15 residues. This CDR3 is CASSLSPGGPYEQYF. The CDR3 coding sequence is TGTGCCAGCAGCTTAAGTCCGGGGGGGCCATACGAGCAGTACTTC.

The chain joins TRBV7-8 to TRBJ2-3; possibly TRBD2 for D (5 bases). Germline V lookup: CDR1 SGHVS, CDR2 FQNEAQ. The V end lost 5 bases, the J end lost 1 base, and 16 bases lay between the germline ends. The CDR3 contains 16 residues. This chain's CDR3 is CASSALEGIRTDTQYF. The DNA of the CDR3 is TGTGCCAGCAGCGCCCTTGAGGGAATCCGCACAGATACGCAGTATTTT.

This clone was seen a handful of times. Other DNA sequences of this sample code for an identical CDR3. The DNA for the CDR3 is TGTGCCAGCAGTTTAGTAGGATCCAATCAGCCCCAGCATTTT. Its translation is CASSLVGSNQPQHF. J is TRBJ1-5 and V is TRBV27, with D hard to call. The V end was cut by 2 bases, the J end by 3 bases, with 8 bases between. The V gene's germline CDR1 is MNHEY and CDR2 SMNVEV (reference sequence). The CDR3 has 14 residues.

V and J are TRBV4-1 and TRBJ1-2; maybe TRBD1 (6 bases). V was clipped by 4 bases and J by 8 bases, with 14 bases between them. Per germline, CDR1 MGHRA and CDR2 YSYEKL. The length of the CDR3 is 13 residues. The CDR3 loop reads CASSLVGTRGYTF. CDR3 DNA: TGCGCCAGCAGCCTGGTTGGGACAAGAGGCTACACCTTC.

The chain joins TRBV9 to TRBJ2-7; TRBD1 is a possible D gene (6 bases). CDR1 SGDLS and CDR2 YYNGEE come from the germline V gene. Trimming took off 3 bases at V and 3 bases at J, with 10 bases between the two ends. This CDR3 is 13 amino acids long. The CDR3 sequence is CASSGDTGYEQYF. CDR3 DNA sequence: TGTGCCAGCAGCGGGGACACAGGCTACGAGCAGTACTTC.

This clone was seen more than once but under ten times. CDR3 nucleotides: TGTGCCAGCAGTCCGGTACCCTCTGGGGCCAACGTCCTGACTTTC. It codes for CASSPVPSGANVLTF. The rearrangement joins TRBV11-2 to TRBJ2-6; D uncertain. Trimming stripped 6 bases from V and 0 bases from J, with 9 bases between. The CDR3 sequence is 15 residues long. Germline V CDR1 and CDR2: SGHAT, FQNNGV.

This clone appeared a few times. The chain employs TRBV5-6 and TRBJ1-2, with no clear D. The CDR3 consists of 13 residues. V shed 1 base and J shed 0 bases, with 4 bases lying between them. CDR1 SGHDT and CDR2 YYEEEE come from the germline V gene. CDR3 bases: TGTGCCAGCAGCTTGACAGCTAACTATGGCTACACCTTC. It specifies CASSLTANYGYTF.

CDR3 nucleotides: TGTGCCAGCAGCTTAGACAGGAACACCGGGGAGCTGTTTTTT. Translating it yields CASSLDRNTGELFF. This sequence joins TRBV7-9 and TRBJ2-2; no clear D gene. Trimming left V 1 base short and J 1 base short, with 4 bases between. Per germline, CDR1 SEHNR and CDR2 FQNEAQ (reference sequence). The CDR3 contains 14 residues.

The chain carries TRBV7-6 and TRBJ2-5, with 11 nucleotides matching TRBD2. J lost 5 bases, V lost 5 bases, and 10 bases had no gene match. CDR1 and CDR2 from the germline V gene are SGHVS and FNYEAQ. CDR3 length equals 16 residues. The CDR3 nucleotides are TGTGCCAGCAGCCCGCGGTTAGCGGGGGGGCAGGAGACCCAGTACTTC. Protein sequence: CASSPRLAGGQETQYF.

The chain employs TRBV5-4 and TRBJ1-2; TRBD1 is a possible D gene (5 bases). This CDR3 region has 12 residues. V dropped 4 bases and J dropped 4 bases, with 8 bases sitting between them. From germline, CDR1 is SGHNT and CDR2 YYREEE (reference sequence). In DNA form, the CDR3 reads TGTGCCAGCAGCCTGGGGCTCTATGGCTACACCTTC. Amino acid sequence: CASSLGLYGYTF.

The DNA for the CDR3 is TGTGCCAGCAGCTTAGTCGGGCAGGTTGAGGGAGGCTACACCTTC. Translating gives CASSLVGQVEGGYTF. The V call is TRBV7-9, the J call TRBJ1-2, with no clear D. V was cut by 1 base and J by 8 bases, with 17 bases left in between. The CDR3 contains 15 residues. Germline CDR1 and CDR2: SEHNR and FQNEAQ (reference sequence).

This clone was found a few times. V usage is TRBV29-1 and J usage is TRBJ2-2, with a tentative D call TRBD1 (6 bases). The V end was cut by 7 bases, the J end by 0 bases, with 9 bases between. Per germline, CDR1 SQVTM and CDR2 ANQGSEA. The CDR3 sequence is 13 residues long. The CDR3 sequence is CSAEGANTGELFF. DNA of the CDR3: TGCAGCGCCGAGGGGGCGAACACCGGGGAGCTGTTTTTT.